The 29 T cell receptor beta chains below come from one sample, sequenced in a study of a mutant IDH1 vaccine in newly diagnosed glioma. Repertoires were generated with immunoSEQ multiplex PCR, while TCRdb's copy carries only in-frame clones and drops some. This table has about 68,000 clones, about four fifths appearing once. As for time point: baseline, week 1 (first vaccination visit). Specified treatment: pre-vaccination baseline after standard-of-care therapy. Sequenced material: PBMCs, taken from a glioma patient treated with radiotherapy, temozolomide or both. The source is a man between 50 and 59 years old with glioma.

The rearrangement joins TRBV30 to TRBJ1-6, with D possibly TRBD1 on 5 matching bases. The germline V gene has CDR1 GTSNPN and CDR2 SVGIG (reference sequence). The CDR3 runs to 13 residues. The germline V and J ends were trimmed by 4 bases and 8 bases, with 12 bases remaining between them. CDR3 protein: CAWKVRADSPLHF. The CDR3 coding sequence is TGTGCCTGGAAAGTCAGGGCCGATTCACCCCTCCACTTT.

This sequence joins TRBV6-5 and TRBJ1-1, with TRBD1 identical over 9 bases. The CDR3 covers 15 residues. V was pared by 5 bases and J by 11 bases, with 15 bases of the junction left unmatched. CDR1 and CDR2 from the germline V gene are MNHEY and SVGAGI. The CDR3 DNA follows: TGTGCCAGCAGTCCGCCCGTTCCGGGACAGGGCGCGGCTTTCTTT. This codes for CASSPPVPGQGAAFF.

The chain is built from TRBV6-1 and TRBJ1-1; D is uncertain. Germline-derived CDR1 and CDR2 are MNHNS and SASEGT. With 8 bases removed from V and 0 bases from J, the gap between germline ends came to 7 bases. This CDR3 region has 12 residues. This chain's CDR3 is CASGFMNTEAFF. The CDR3 region has the DNA TGTGCCAGCGGGTTTATGAACACTGAAGCTTTCTTT.

This clone was seen once. The V call is TRBV4-2, the J call TRBJ1-2, with 9 nucleotides matching TRBD1. V lost 0 bases to trimming and J lost 0 bases; unmatched junction nucleotides: 5. The CDR3 has 17 residues. From germline, CDR1 is LGHNA and CDR2 YNFKEQ. The CDR3 region is CASSQEDRTGANYGYTF. The CDR3 DNA reads as TGTGCCAGCAGCCAAGAGGACCGGACAGGGGCTAACTATGGCTACACCTTC.

The V gene is TRBV6-6, the J gene TRBJ1-1; D unresolved. The V end lost 7 bases, the J end lost 0 bases, and 9 bases lay between the germline ends. The CDR3 consists of 13 residues. Germline V gene sequence: CDR1 MNHNY, CDR2 SVGAGI (reference sequence). The CDR3: CASTQRVNTEAFF. CDR3 in DNA: TGTGCCAGCACCCAAAGGGTGAACACTGAAGCTTTCTTT.

The chain is built from TRBV2 and TRBJ1-1; no clear D gene. The CDR3 covers 13 residues. Germline values: CDR1 SNHLY, CDR2 FYNNEI. The V end lost 5 bases, the J end lost 0 bases, and 7 bases lay between the germline ends. CDR3 DNA sequence: TGTGCCAGCAGTCGGACGGTGAACACTGAAGCTTTCTTT. Protein: CASSRTVNTEAFF.

This clone showed up just once. V usage is TRBV18 and J usage is TRBJ1-1, with 8 nucleotides matching TRBD1. Germline V CDR1 and CDR2: KGHSH, LQKENI. V lost 5 bases and J lost 1; bases outside the gene matches: 3. This CDR3 is 14 amino acids long. DNA for the CDR3: TGTGCCAGCTCATCAGGACAGGGGAACACTGAAGCTTTCTTT. It yields the protein CASSSGQGNTEAFF.

The chain links TRBV25-1 to TRBJ1-4; a weak D match, TRBD1 (6 bases). V lost 6 bases and J lost 0, with 20 bases in between. This CDR3 region has 18 residues. Germline CDR1 is MGHDK and CDR2 is SYGVNS. The CDR3: CASSPPTARGSTNEKLFF. CDR3 sequence (DNA): TGTGCCAGCAGCCCACCAACCGCTAGGGGGTCAACTAATGAAAAACTGTTTTTT.

The V gene is TRBV28, the J gene TRBJ1-3; the D is unclear. The CDR3 length is 13 residues. Germline V lookup: CDR1 MDHEN, CDR2 SYDVKM. Trimming shortened V by 11 bases and J by 2 bases, and 13 bases separated the two germline ends. This CDR3 is CAGYKSPGNTIYF. CDR3 DNA: TGTGCCGGGTACAAAAGTCCTGGAAACACCATATATTTT.

This chain joins TRBV30 and TRBJ1-1; possibly TRBD1 for D (6 bases). In germline, CDR1 is GTSNPN, CDR2 SVGIG (reference sequence). Trimming cost V 7 bases and J 0 bases, with 12 bases left between them. This CDR3 spans 13 amino acids. In DNA form, the CDR3 reads TGTGCCTCGAGACAGGAATTGAACACTGAAGCTTTCTTT. This encodes CASRQELNTEAFF.

The chain recombines TRBV6-6 with TRBJ2-3, with 7 bases matching TRBD2. This CDR3 comprises 13 residues. CDR1 and CDR2 (germline): MNHNY, SVGAGI (reference sequence). With V trimmed by 2 bases and J by 6 bases, 2 bases remained unmatched. CDR3 in amino acids: CASSYAGRDTQYF. The CDR3 DNA sequence: TGTGCCAGCAGTTACGCCGGGAGGGATACGCAGTATTTT.

The V and J genes are TRBV4-1 and TRBJ1-2; D is undetermined. Germline CDR1 MGHRA, CDR2 YSYEKL. The CDR3 contains 15 residues. Trimming left V 0 bases short and J 2 bases short, with 10 bases between. The DNA of the CDR3 is TGCGCCAGCAGCCAAGAAGGCCAGCGAAACTATGGCTACACCTTC. It specifies CASSQEGQRNYGYTF.

The genes are TRBV4-2 and TRBJ1-5, with D possibly matching TRBD1 (6 bases). The CDR3 has 15 residues. Trimming left V 4 bases short and J 5 bases short, with 15 bases between. Germline loops: CDR1 LGHNA, CDR2 YNFKEQ. Here the CDR3 DNA reads TGTGCCAGCAGCCTGGCACTAAGGGGGGATCAGCCCCAGCATTTT. Its translation: CASSLALRGDQPQHF.

The chain links TRBV20-1 to TRBJ1-1; D not certain. Looked up from germline, CDR1 is DFQATT and CDR2 is SNEGSKA (reference sequence). The CDR3 has 11 amino acids. V was cut by 5 bases and J by 4 bases, with 8 bases left in between. CDR3 residues: CSAPLGTEAFF. The CDR3 coding sequence is TGCAGTGCTCCCTTGGGCACTGAAGCTTTCTTT.

The chain links TRBV5-4 to TRBJ2-2; D may be TRBD2 (6 bases). The V gene lost 4 bases and the J gene lost 0 bases, with 10 bases spanning the gap. Germline V lookup: CDR1 SGHNT, CDR2 YYREEE (reference sequence). This CDR3 is built from 15 residues. DNA of the CDR3: TGTGCCAGCAGCCCCGGGACTGCGAACACCGGGGAGCTGTTTTTT. This translates into CASSPGTANTGELFF.

The genes are TRBV9 and TRBJ2-4; a weak D match, TRBD2 (6 bases). This CDR3 has 12 amino acids. Germline V lookup: CDR1 SGDLS, CDR2 YYNGEE. V was pared by 4 bases and J by 7 bases, with 9 bases between. CDR3 in DNA: TGTGCCAGCAGCCCCGGAGGGAACATTCAGTACTTC. This encodes CASSPGGNIQYF. The variable domain in full, completed from reference TRBV9 and TRBJ2-4, reads DSGVTQTPKHLITATGQRVTLRCSPRSGDLSVYWYQQSLDQGLQFLIQYYNGEERAKGNILERFSAQQFPDLHSELNLSSLELGDSALYFCASSPGGNIQYFGAGTRLSVL.

The chain joins TRBV6-1 to TRBJ2-1; 7 bases match TRBD1. In germline, CDR1 is MNHNS, CDR2 SASEGT. J was trimmed by 10 bases and V by 6 bases; bases with no gene match: 6. The CDR3 extends over 12 amino acids. The CDR3 nucleotides read TGTGCCAGCAGGACAGGGACATGGGAGCAGTTCTTC. Its protein product is CASRTGTWEQFF.

V is TRBV30 and J is TRBJ1-5, with D unclear. This CDR3 is built from 14 residues. Trimming cost V 1 base and J 0 bases, with 7 bases left between them. CDR1 is GTSNPN, CDR2 SVGIG, per germline (reference sequence). The CDR3 DNA reads TGTGCCTGGAGTGGGACTAGTAGCAATCAGCCCCAGCATTTT. Translation gives CAWSGTSSNQPQHF.

The CDR3 protein is CASRGEDPGELFF. The CDR3 DNA follows: TGTGCCAGCAGGGGGGAAGACCCGGGGGAGCTGTTTTTT. The chain is built from TRBV6-5 and TRBJ2-2; D possibly uses TRBD1 or TRBD2 (5 bases each). Trimming shortened V by 6 bases and J by 8 bases, and 13 bases separated the two germline ends. This CDR3 contains 13 residues. The germline CDR1 and CDR2 sequences are MNHEY and SVGAGI.

The J gene is TRBJ2-1, the V gene TRBV5-6; tentatively, D is TRBD2 (5 bases). The V end was cut by 1 base, the J end by 7 bases, with 12 bases between. CDR1 and CDR2 (germline): SGHDT, YYEEEE. This CDR3 is 14 amino acids long. The CDR3 protein is CASSLPAGINEQFF. The CDR3 coding sequence is TGTGCCAGCAGCTTGCCCGCGGGTATTAATGAGCAGTTCTTC.

The V and J genes are TRBV4-1 and TRBJ1-4; possible D gene TRBD1, 5 bases. This CDR3 comprises 18 residues. The germline V gene has CDR1 MGHRA and CDR2 YSYEKL. V was pared by 1 base and J by 4 bases, with 19 bases between. The CDR3, as DNA: TGCGCCAGCAGCCAAGCACCCCAGGGTGACAGCCTTAATGAAAAACTGTTTTTT. It encodes CASSQAPQGDSLNEKLFF.

The chain recombines TRBV2 with TRBJ2-5; D is unresolved. This CDR3 spans 11 amino acids. The germline gives CDR1 SNHLY, CDR2 FYNNEI. V lost 2 bases and J lost 8, with 6 bases in between. The CDR3 spells CASSERYTQYF. The CDR3 DNA reads TGTGCCAGCAGTGAACGGTATACCCAGTACTTC.

The chain joins TRBV6-5 to TRBJ2-1; TRBD2 aligns across 8 bases. Germline CDR1 reads MNHEY; CDR2 reads SVGAGI. The junction had 20 bases not matched to a gene; V was cut back by 6 bases and J by 16 bases. CDR3 length: 15 amino acids. The CDR3 region has the DNA TGTGCCAGCAGGCGGGGGGAGGGCCTTAGCGTGGAACTTTTCTTC. Translated: CASRRGEGLSVELFF.

The rearrangement links TRBV18 to TRBJ2-1; D might be TRBD1 (5 bases). Trimming left V 3 bases short and J 5 bases short, with 5 bases between. Germline values: CDR1 KGHSH, CDR2 LQKENI. The CDR3 runs to 12 residues. DNA for the CDR3: TGTGCCAGCTCACCGACAGACAATGAGCAGTTCTTC. Translation gives CASSPTDNEQFF. Looking up the rest from reference TRBV18 and TRBJ2-1 gives the full variable domain: NAGVMQNPRHLVRRRGQEARLRCSPMKGHSHVYWYRQLPEEGLKFMVYLQKENIIDESGMPKERFSAEFPKEGPSILRIQQVVRGDSAAYFCASSPTDNEQFFGPGTRLTVL.

The rearrangement links TRBV19 to TRBJ1-4, with a weak D call TRBD1 (5 bases). V lost 8 bases to trimming and J lost 0 bases, with 16 bases between them. Germline lookup yields CDR1 LNHDA and CDR2 SQIVND (reference sequence). The CDR3 extends over 16 amino acids. The CDR3: CASGDLGGATNEKLFF. The CDR3 DNA follows: TGTGCCAGTGGAGATTTGGGGGGTGCAACTAATGAAAAACTGTTTTTT.

The V gene is TRBV5-6, the J gene TRBJ1-5, with D maybe TRBD1 (6 bases). Germline CDR1 reads SGHDT; CDR2 reads YYEEEE. V lost 2 bases to trimming and J lost 7 bases, with 13 bases between them. The CDR3 contains 14 residues. CDR3 sequence: CASSFRGMGQPQHF. The CDR3 nucleotides read TGTGCCAGCAGCTTCAGGGGAATGGGCCAGCCCCAGCATTTT.

This clone was seen more than once but under ten times. This rearrangement joins TRBV7-2 to TRBJ1-2; 7 bases align to TRBD1. The CDR3 loop spans 13 amino acids. V lost 5 bases and J lost 7; bases outside the gene matches: 7. The germline V gene has CDR1 SGHTA and CDR2 FQGNSA. CDR3 sequence: CASSLERQGGYTF. As DNA, the CDR3 is TGTGCCAGCAGCCTAGAGCGACAGGGTGGCTACACCTTC.

This clone appeared once. V is TRBV11-2 and J is TRBJ2-2; D unresolved. Germline CDR1 reads SGHAT; CDR2 reads FQNNGV. The CDR3 covers 13 residues. V was pared by 4 bases and J by 1 base, with 4 bases between. The CDR3 here is CASSWGNTGELFF. The CDR3 nucleotides read TGTGCCAGCAGCTGGGGGAACACCGGGGAGCTGTTTTTT.

V usage is TRBV7-2 and J usage is TRBJ2-7; unclear D gene. Germline V gene sequence: CDR1 SGHTA, CDR2 FQGNSA. Trimming left V 0 bases short and J 0 bases short, with 3 bases between. The CDR3 has 13 amino acids. The CDR3 nucleotides are TGTGCCAGCAGCTTAGCGGGCTCCTACGAGCAGTACTTC. It specifies CASSLAGSYEQYF.